This TCR beta chain came from a study of blood T cell repertoires in COVID-19 (TCRdb year 2020). For context, the study as a whole: Collaborator samples came from the United States, Italy and Spain and covered acute and convalescent phases of COVID-19. HLA class I and class II types, where available, came from metadata supplied by the sample provider rather than from assay-based typing. A freely available public database, intended as a resource for researchers studying the immune response to SARS-CoV-2, is where the repertoires were released. Deeply sampled blood TCRbeta repertoires from subjects exposed to, actively infected with, or recovered from COVID-19 were included in the dataset. The sample metadata nearly always contained a de-identified subject ID, COVID-19 status, age in years and sex. Samples were obtained from the ongoing ImmuneRACE study (first 160 participants) and from about 1,300 subjects provided by 6 global collaborators. The material from the prospective study consisted of cDNA or gDNA derived from T cells, B-cell-depleted T cells, or PBMCs.

Collaborating institutions collected whole blood in K2EDTA tubes following their own protocols. For TCRbeta analysis, collaborator samples were shipped as frozen whole blood, as isolated PBMCs, or as DNA extracted from either sample type. Germline trimming: 8 bases from V, 5 bases from J; junction bases outside gene matches: 7. The germline V gene encodes CDR1 GTSNPN and CDR2 SVGIG (reference sequence). Including cysteine and phenylalanine, the CDR3 has 13 amino acids. Left in the record is the CDR3 DNA by itself, 39 bases read in frame from the first base. TCRbeta CDR3 regions were amplified from genomic DNA using the immunoSEQ Assay, a bias-controlled multiplex PCR. Under the source paper's analysis protocol: Nucleated cell counts per sample were estimated from amplification of reference gene primers within the assay. Sequence reads were collapsed and filtered to measure the absolute abundance of every unique TCRbeta CDR3 rearrangement. For each sample, productive Simpson clonality was calculated by taking the square root of Simpson's diversity index across productive rearrangements. TCRdb took this table from immuneACCESS and kept in-frame rearrangements with V and J called. Such tables lack part of the clones; where checked against another copy, unresolved V genes explain under half of the gap, and the rest is unexplained. V and J calls and clone size are given by that table; D and trimming were obtained from the DNA. This sample has fewer than 150,000 clones in its table, and roughly 89% of those were observed once. The ten largest clones add up to 4.3% of the sample.

What the work shows at the level of the full study, not this receptor alone: How much clinical and demographic metadata was included differed by source and by participant, and the metadata was provided uncurated.

Details on this clone: The antigen this receptor binds is unknown. No base quality values were provided; no much bigger clone lies one nucleotide off.

What was sequenced was peripheral blood. The sequence is built from TRBV30 and TRBJ1-5; TRBD1 fits 9 bases in the junction. This receptor was identified in a woman between 40 and 55 years old with acute or convalescent COVID-19. The sequenced DNA is TGTGCCGGAGGGGACAGGGATCATCAGCCCCAGCATTTT. This translates into CAGGDRDHQPQHF.